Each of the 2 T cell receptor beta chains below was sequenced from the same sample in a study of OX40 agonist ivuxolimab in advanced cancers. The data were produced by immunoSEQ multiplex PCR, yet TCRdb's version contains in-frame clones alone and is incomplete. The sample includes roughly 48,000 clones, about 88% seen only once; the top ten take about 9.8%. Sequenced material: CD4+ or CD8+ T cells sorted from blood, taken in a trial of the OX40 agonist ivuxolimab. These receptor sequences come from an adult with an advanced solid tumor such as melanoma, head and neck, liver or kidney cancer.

Here the CDR3 DNA reads TGTGCCAGCAGTGGGACAGGGCCAGATACGCAGTATTTT. It translates to CASSGTGPDTQYF. The chain couples TRBV2 to TRBJ2-3; 8 nucleotides line up with TRBD1. The V gene's germline CDR1 is SNHLY and CDR2 FYNNEI. The CDR3 runs to 13 residues. V was pared by 4 bases and J by 4 bases, with 1 base of the junction left unmatched. The full variable domain, completed using reference TRBV2 and TRBJ2-3, is EPEVTQTPSHQVTQMGQEVILRCVPISNHLYFYWYRQILGQKVEFLVSFYNNEISEKSEIFDDQFSVERPDGSNFTLKIRSTKLEDSAMYFCASSGTGPDTQYFGPGTRLTVL.

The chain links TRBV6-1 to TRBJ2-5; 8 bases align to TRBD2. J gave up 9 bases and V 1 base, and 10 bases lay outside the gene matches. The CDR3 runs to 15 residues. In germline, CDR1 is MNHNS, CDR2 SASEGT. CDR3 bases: TGTGCCAGCAGTGAAGTAACGGTTAGCGGGGCGGCCCAGTACTTC. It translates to CASSEVTVSGAAQYF.